Listed below are T cell receptor beta chains from one sample, sequenced in a study of shared clonotypes between healthy human individuals. Clones were read by immunoSEQ multiplex PCR, and TCRdb kept only the in-frame ones, dropping some. The sample consists of approximately 2,000,000 clones, about 93% of them appearing once. Sequenced sample: naive CD8+ T cells from PBMCs. Source of these receptors: a man between 18 and 35 years old in good health. Some clones in this sample may be carry-over from other donors' samples. CDR3s include the opening cysteine and the closing phenylalanine or tryptophan. D genes are given only for firm matches. Expanded clones get a size class; other rows say once, few or many, or leave the size out.

D | J | V | size | DNA | CDR3
. | TRBJ2-7 | TRBV27 | . | TGTGCCAGCAGCCGTCCGGGTCCCTACGAGCAGTACTTC | CASSRPGPYEQYF
. | TRBJ2-7 | TRBV4-1 | once | TGCGCCAGCAGCTCGGAGAGGGGCGACTCACCCTACGAGCAGTACTTC | CASSSERGDSPYEQYF
TRBD1 | TRBJ1-2 | TRBV13 | . | TGTGCCAGCAGCTTGGGACAGGGTTACTATGGCTACACCTTC | CASSLGQGYYGYTF
. | TRBJ2-2 | TRBV27 | . | TGTGCCAGCAGTTCGTCGTTCCGGAGAAACACCGGGGAGCTGTTTTTT | CASSSSFRRNTGELFF
. | TRBJ1-2 | TRBV30 | . | TGTGCCTGGAGGGAGGTGGGCGGCGGCTACACCTTC | CAWREVGGGYTF
. | TRBJ2-7 | TRBV19 | . | TGTGCCAGTAGTATAGCGGACGAGCAGTACTTC | CASSIADEQYF
. | TRBJ1-3 | TRBV9 | . | TGTGCCAGCAGCGCACCATACTCCGGGACAACCGGAAACACCATATATTTT | CASSAPYSGTTGNTIYF
. | TRBJ2-7 | TRBV28 | . | TGTGCCAGCAGTTTATTACGGTCCTACGAGCAGTACTTC | CASSLLRSYEQYF
. | TRBJ2-2 | TRBV10-1 | . | TGCGCCAGCAGTGAAGGCGTTCCCGGGGAGCTGTTTTTT | CASSEGVPGELFF
. | TRBJ2-7 | TRBV27 | once | TGTGCCAGCAGTTTATCACTAGCCTCCTACGAGCAGTACTTC | CASSLSLASYEQYF
TRBD1 | TRBJ1-1 | TRBV4-3 | . | TGCGCCAGCAGCCAGAACAGGGGGTGGGTCACTGAAGCTTTCTTT | CASSQNRGWVTEAFF
. | TRBJ1-2 | TRBV29-1 | . | TGCAGCGTTGGATTCGGATATGGCTACACCTTC | CSVGFGYGYTF
. | TRBJ1-4 | TRBV27 | . | TGTGCCAGCATGGAGGGGCTCTCTCGGAAACTGTTTTTT | CASMEGLSRKLFF
TRBD2 | TRBJ2-1 | TRBV7-9 | . | TGTGCCAGCAGCTTAGGGCGGGAGGAGGCCCAGTCCTACAATGAGCAGTTCTTC | CASSLGREEAQSYNEQFF
. | TRBJ2-1 | TRBV27 | . | TGTGCCAGCAGTTTTCGGCTATTTCATGAGCAGTTCTTC | CASSFRLFHEQFF
. | TRBJ1-6 | TRBV28 | . | TGTGCCAGCAGTCTCACAGGGAGGAATTCACCCCTCCACTTT | CASSLTGRNSPLHF
. | TRBJ1-5 | TRBV4-1 | . | TGCGCCAGCAGCCAAGATTCCAGGGGCAATCAGCCCCAGCATTTT | CASSQDSRGNQPQHF
. | TRBJ1-3 | TRBV9 | . | TGTGCCAGCAGCGGAGGAAGTCGGCTCGCCGGTCCTGGAAACACCATATATTTT | CASSGGSRLAGPGNTIYF
. | TRBJ2-7 | TRBV2 | . | TGTGCCAGCGACCAGGGAGACTACGAGCAGTACTTC | CASDQGDYEQYF
. | TRBJ1-1 | TRBV7-3 | . | TGTGCCAGCAGCTTAATACGGCAGGGGAACACTGAAGCTTTCTTT | CASSLIRQGNTEAFF
. | TRBJ2-2 | TRBV7-8 | . | TGTGCCAGCAGCTTAGGTATGGCGTTCTCCGGGGAGCTGTTTTTT | CASSLGMAFSGELFF
TRBD1 | TRBJ2-7 | TRBV5-1 | . | TGCGCCAGCAGCAAAGGGACAGGCCTGGGCGAGCAGTACTTC | CASSKGTGLGEQYF
TRBD2 | TRBJ2-4 | TRBV29-1 | . | TGCAGCACTGTGGGGGGGGACTACCAGGGAATTCGGATTCAGTACTTC | CSTVGGDYQGIRIQYF
. | TRBJ2-7 | TRBV6-5 | . | TGTGCCAGCAGTTACGGGGGAAGTTGGTACTTC | CASSYGGSWYF
. | TRBJ2-7 | TRBV27 | . | TGTGCCAGCAGCCTGAGTGGGCTAGACAAGCAGTACTTC | CASSLSGLDKQYF
. | TRBJ2-4 | TRBV7-2 | . | TGTGCCAGCAGCTTCGCCGGGTTGTTAAACATTCAGTACTTC | CASSFAGLLNIQYF
. | TRBJ2-5 | TRBV19 | . | TGTGCCAGTACCCCGGGACAACTTTACCAAGAGACCCAGTACTTC | CASTPGQLYQETQYF
. | TRBJ1-4 | TRBV5-1 | once | TGCGCCAGCAGGGGGAGGGTACAGGAAAAACTGTTTTTT | CASRGRVQEKLFF
. | TRBJ1-1 | TRBV4-1 | . | TGCGCCAGCAGCCGGGGGATAGAGATGAACACTGAAGCTTTCTTT | CASSRGIEMNTEAFF
. | TRBJ2-7 | TRBV5-8 | . | TGTGCCAGCAGCTTGGGTGCTACTAGTGTAGGCTACGAGCAGTACTTC | CASSLGATSVGYEQYF
. | TRBJ1-2 | TRBV19 | . | TGTGCCAGTACCCCGGGGCAGGCAAACTATGGCTACACCTTC | CASTPGQANYGYTF
. | TRBJ2-1 | TRBV11-2 | . | TGTGCCAGCAGCCCGTGGGGGGGGCCTTTAGCTGAGCAGTTCTTC | CASSPWGGPLAEQFF
. | TRBJ1-3 | TRBV27 | few | TGTGCCAGCAGTTCTCTCAACTCTGGAAACACCATATATTTT | CASSSLNSGNTIYF
. | TRBJ2-7 | TRBV9 | . | TGTGCCAGCAGTGTGGGTAGCCCGGGCTACGAGCAGTACTTC | CASSVGSPGYEQYF
. | TRBJ2-3 | TRBV19 | . | TGTGCCAGTAGTCTACCGGGACTCAGGGGAACAGATACGCAGTATTTT | CASSLPGLRGTDTQYF
TRBD1 | TRBJ1-2 | TRBV5-1 | once | TGCGCCAGCAGCCAGAGACAGGGCGGGGTCGGCTATGGCTACACCTTC | CASSQRQGGVGYGYTF
. | TRBJ2-7 | TRBV7-9 | . | TGTGCCAGCAGCACCCCCAAGGAGCAGTACTTC | CASSTPKEQYF
. | TRBJ2-3 | TRBV6-5 | . | TGTGCCAGCAGTGCGCGGGGACCCCCAGATACGCAGTATTTT | CASSARGPPDTQYF
. | TRBJ2-1 | TRBV6-6 | . | TGTGCCAGCAGTTACTCGACGGTTGCCCACAATGAGCAGTTCTTC | CASSYSTVAHNEQFF
TRBD1 | TRBJ2-7 | TRBV7-9 | . | TGTGCCAGCAGCCCCGGACAGGGGGGGTCATATCCATACGAGCAGTACTTC | CASSPGQGGSYPYEQYF
. | TRBJ1-1 | TRBV19 | . | TGTGCCAGTAGTAGCTATACAGGGCGGGACACTGAAGCTTTCTTT | CASSSYTGRDTEAFF
. | TRBJ2-2 | TRBV11-2 | once | TGTGCCAGCAGCTTAGTTCGGACATCGAACACCGGGGAGCTGTTTTTT | CASSLVRTSNTGELFF
. | TRBJ2-3 | TRBV21-1 | . | TGTGCCAGCAGCAACCTGGACTGCACAGATACGCAGTATTTT | CASSNLDCTDTQYF
TRBD2 | TRBJ2-3 | TRBV27 | once | TGTGCCAGCAGTCTATACGGGAGGGGAGATACGCAGTATTTT | CASSLYGRGDTQYF
. | TRBJ1-4 | TRBV19 | . | TGTGCCAGTAAGGCCGTAGCGGCTAATGAAAAACTGTTTTTT | CASKAVAANEKLFF
. | TRBJ2-3 | TRBV4-2 | . | TGTGCCAGCAGCCAAGATCTCCCCCCTCTCTATACGCAGTATTTT | CASSQDLPPLYTQYF
TRBD1 | TRBJ2-7 | TRBV6-5 | . | TGTGCCAGCAGATCCGACAGGGACACCGACGAGCAGTACTTC | CASRSDRDTDEQYF
. | TRBJ2-3 | TRBV7-3 | . | TGTGCCAGCAGCTTCGGACCGGGCGGGCAAAGCACAGATACGCAGTATTTT | CASSFGPGGQSTDTQYF
TRBD2 | TRBJ2-3 | TRBV6-5 | . | TGTGCCAGCAGTAGGACTAGCGGGGCCACAGATACGCAGTATTTT | CASSRTSGATDTQYF
. | TRBJ2-7 | TRBV29-1 | . | TGCAGCGTTGAACACAGCTCCTACGAGCAGTACTTC | CSVEHSSYEQYF
TRBD2 | TRBJ2-3 | TRBV11-2 | . | TGTGCCAGCAGCTTAGAGGGGACTAGCCCAGATACGCAGTATTTT | CASSLEGTSPDTQYF
TRBD2 | TRBJ2-3 | TRBV7-9 | . | TGTGCCAGCAGCCCGCCCAGCGGGGGGAGCACAGATACGCAGTATTTT | CASSPPSGGSTDTQYF
. | TRBJ2-5 | TRBV5-8 | . | TGTGCCAGCAGCTCCCCCCCAGGGGAAGAGACCCAGTACTTC | CASSSPPGEETQYF
TRBD1 | TRBJ1-2 | TRBV27 | . | TGTGCCAGCCATGGACAGGGGTCATCAAACTATGGCTACACCTTC | CASHGQGSSNYGYTF